What follows are 13 T cell receptor beta chains derived from one specimen sequenced in a study of T cells expressing NK-cell markers (dated by TCRdb to the early 2020s). The library came from 5' RACE. Sequencing took place on an Illumina HiSeq 2000. TCRdb reprocessed the raw reads; every CDR3 protein sequence is a single record, and DNA is not supplied. The record for this sample contains about 430,000 distinct CDR3 sequences. The ten largest clones represent under 1.5% of the sample. What was sequenced was blood T cells: a sorted CD56 or NKG2C T cell subset, CD4+ or CD8+ T cells, or bulk PBMC T cells (not recorded which). The source of these receptors is a woman aged 45-65 years in good health. Donor details come from another sample of the same person, matched by shared clones.

The V call is TRBV6-2 or TRBV6-3, the J call TRBJ1-2. Germline loops: CDR1 MNHEY, CDR2 SVGEGT. CDR3 length: 15 amino acids. This CDR3 reads CASSYRRTSNYGYTF.

The genes are TRBV6-1 and TRBJ2-3. The V gene's germline CDR1 is MNHNS and CDR2 SASEGT. The CDR3 covers 13 residues. CDR3 residues: CASSGSFTDTQYF.

V usage is TRBV10-1 and J usage is TRBJ2-3; TCRdb indicates TRBD2, and absent DNA this call remains unverified. Germline lookup yields CDR1 WNHNN and CDR2 SYGVQD (reference sequence). The CDR3 length is 17 residues. The CDR3 is CASSGPRREGRTDTQYF.

The CDR3 sequence: CASSERSSGSFMNEQFF. The gene calls are TRBV6-1 and TRBJ2-1; TCRdb calls TRBD2, which cannot be checked without DNA. Germline loops: CDR1 MNHNS, CDR2 SASEGT. This CDR3 is built from 17 residues.

The chain joins TRBV27 to TRBJ1-6. The CDR3 runs 15 residues. Germline-derived CDR1 and CDR2 are MNHEY and SMNVEV (reference sequence). CDR3 loop: CASSLSLGGVSPLHF.

The chain employs TRBV4-1 and TRBJ1-1. This CDR3 spans 14 amino acids. Per the germline V gene, CDR1 is MGHRA and CDR2 is YSYEKL. CDR3 sequence reads: CASSQLARVAEAFF.

The V gene is TRBV19, the J gene TRBJ2-2; the D call from TCRdb, TRBD1, cannot be confirmed without DNA. In germline, CDR1 is LNHDA, CDR2 SQIVND (reference sequence). This CDR3 contains 13 residues. Here the CDR3 reads CASRRQEAGELFF.

J is TRBJ1-2 and V is TRBV20-1; TCRdb picks TRBD1, but there is no DNA to check that call. Germline CDR1 is DFQATT and CDR2 is SNEGSKA (reference sequence). This CDR3 region has 12 residues. CDR3 amino acids: CSAPGPVYGYTF.

The genes are TRBV5-1 and TRBJ2-5. Germline V gene lookup returns CDR1 SGHRS and CDR2 YFSETQ. The CDR3 totals 15 residues. The CDR3 sequence is CASSLAGTLQKTQYF.

The chain links TRBV20-1 to TRBJ2-7; lacking DNA, the TRBD2 call made by TCRdb goes unchecked. The germline gives CDR1 DFQATT, CDR2 SNEGSKA (reference sequence). The CDR3 has 18 residues. Here the CDR3 reads CSARRPKTSGRSWGEQYF.

This chain joins TRBV27 and TRBJ2-3. The germline CDR1 and CDR2 sequences are MNHEY and SMNVEV (reference sequence). The length of the CDR3 is 12 residues. CDR3 amino acids: CASSAVGYTQYF.

The V and J genes are TRBV12-3 or TRBV12-4 and TRBJ1-2. The CDR3 is 11 amino acids. CDR3 sequence reads: CASRTIYGYTF.

This chain links TRBV5-1 with TRBJ2-1; TCRdb indicates TRBD2, and absent DNA this call remains unverified. Germline V gives CDR1 SGHRS, CDR2 YFSETQ. This CDR3 has 16 amino acids. CDR3 protein: CASSWGGLAGGPHAFF.